The rows below give T cell receptor beta chains drawn from one sample of a study of OX40 agonist ivuxolimab in advanced cancers. Sequenced by immunoSEQ multiplex PCR; TCRdb stores in-frame clones only, minus some. The sample lists approximately 77,000 clones; more than 80% were seen once. Specimen: CD4+ or CD8+ T cells sorted from blood, collected in a trial of the OX40 agonist ivuxolimab. The source of these receptors is an adult with an advanced solid tumor such as melanoma, head and neck, liver or kidney cancer. Each CDR3 is given with its conserved first and last residue. Fields, in order: clone size, V gene, J gene, D gene, CDR3 DNA, CDR3 protein. A D gene is named only where the DNA matches it firmly. A clone size is listed for some rows: how often the clone was seen (once, few, many), or a class if it is expanded.

>-|TRBV5-4|TRBJ2-6|-
TGTGCCAGCGGGTTCGAGGGCAGCGCCAACGTCCTGACTTTC
CASGFEGSANVLTF
>-|TRBV6-6|TRBJ1-1|-
TGTGCCAGCAGTTCTCTTCGGAGGTTAGGCACTGAAGCTTTCTTT
CASSSLRRLGTEAFF
>-|TRBV6-1|TRBJ2-7|-
TGTGCCAGCAGTGAAGCGCGGGCTATCAGCTCCTACGAGCAGTACTTC
CASSEARAISSYEQYF
>once|TRBV4-3|TRBJ2-2|-
TGCGCCAGCAGCCAAGGTTCCGGGGCGTCGGACACCGGGGAGCTGTTTTTT
CASSQGSGASDTGELFF
>once|TRBV14|TRBJ2-4|-
TGTGCCAGCAGCCATGGCAGGGTTGGATTTCGTAACATTCAGTACTTC
CASSHGRVGFRNIQYF
>-|TRBV5-4|TRBJ2-2|-
TGTGCCAGCAGCTTGGGTAGCGTGGGTAGCACCGGGGAGCTGTTTTTT
CASSLGSVGSTGELFF
>-|TRBV2|TRBJ2-5|TRBD1
TGTGCCAGCAGTTTGACAGGGGGTCAAGAGACCCAGTACTTC
CASSLTGGQETQYF
>-|TRBV28|TRBJ2-3|-
TGTGCCAGTATCGGACGGCGCACAGATACGCAGTATTTT
CASIGRRTDTQYF
>-|TRBV21-1|TRBJ1-1|-
TGTGCCAGCAGCAAAGAATGGATACTCCCGGCTGAAGCTTTCTTT
CASSKEWILPAEAFF
>-|TRBV27|TRBJ2-7|-
TGTGCCAGCAGTGAGACTCAACTAGGGGAGCAGTACTTC
CASSETQLGEQYF
>many|TRBV19|TRBJ2-7|-
TGTGCCAGTAGTTGGAGGACGGTGAGCTCCTACGAGCAGTACTTC
CASSWRTVSSYEQYF
>-|TRBV6-1|TRBJ1-2|TRBD1
TGTGCCAGCAGTGATGGAACAGGGGGCTATGGCTACACCTTC
CASSDGTGGYGYTF
>-|TRBV2|TRBJ2-4|TRBD1
TGTGCCAGCAGAATTAACAGGGGAAACATTCAGTACTTC
CASRINRGNIQYF
>-|TRBV19|TRBJ1-5|-
TGTGCCAGTAGTATAATCCAGGGACTCTATAGCAATCAGCCCCAGCATTTT
CASSIIQGLYSNQPQHF
>once|TRBV13|TRBJ1-2|TRBD1
TGTGCCAGCAGCTTCGTGGGACAGGGAGGCTATGGCTACACCTTC
CASSFVGQGGYGYTF
>-|TRBV6-1|TRBJ2-5|-
TGTGCCAGCACTATGGGGATAGTCGAGACCCAGTACTTC
CASTMGIVETQYF
>-|TRBV7-2|TRBJ2-1|TRBD2
TGTGCCAGCAGCTCCACAGCGGGAGGGCTCTACAATGAGCAGTTCTTC
CASSSTAGGLYNEQFF
>once|TRBV5-6|TRBJ2-5|-
TGTGCCAGCAGACCCCGGGACAACCAAGAGACCCAGTACTTC
CASRPRDNQETQYF
>-|TRBV7-6|TRBJ1-4|TRBD1
TGTGCCAGCAGCTCTTCAGGGGGCGGTGGAGAAAAACTGTTTTTT
CASSSSGGGGEKLFF
>-|TRBV10-3|TRBJ1-3|-
TGTGCCATCACCGGGGGAAACGGAAACACCATATATTTT
CAITGGNGNTIYF
>-|TRBV5-8|TRBJ2-1|-
TGTGCCAGCAGCTTGAATCGGGCGGTAGGATACAATGAGCAGTTCTTC
CASSLNRAVGYNEQFF
>-|TRBV29-1|TRBJ1-5|TRBD1
TGCAGCGTGTGGACAGGGCGGAATCAGCCCCAGCATTTT
CSVWTGRNQPQHF
>-|TRBV7-7|TRBJ2-2|-
TGTGCCGTCAGCCTGAGTCCCGGGGAGCTGTTTTTT
CAVSLSPGELFF
>-|TRBV7-3|TRBJ2-6|-
TGTGCCAGCAGTAACAGGGCTGGGGCCAACGTCCTGACTTTC
CASSNRAGANVLTF
>few|TRBV2|TRBJ1-5|-
TGTGCCAGCAGGTACGCCAATCAGCCCCAGCATTTT
CASRYANQPQHF
>-|TRBV10-3|TRBJ2-2|-
TGTGCCATCAGGCGGACGGAGAACACCGGGGAGCTGTTTTTT
CAIRRTENTGELFF
>-|TRBV7-6|TRBJ1-1|-
TGTGCCAGCAGCTTGCGACCGGATGTTGAAGCTTTCTTT
CASSLRPDVEAFF
>-|TRBV6-5|TRBJ2-1|-
TGTGCCAGCAGTTACTCGAGTGGGCGCGTCTACAATGAGCAGTTCTTC
CASSYSSGRVYNEQFF
>-|TRBV28|TRBJ2-1|-
TGTGCCAGCAGACGCAGGGTGGCCGCCTACAATGAGCAGTTCTTC
CASRRRVAAYNEQFF
>once|TRBV6-1|TRBJ2-1|TRBD2
TGTGCCAGCAAGGCAGGTGGGAGGGCCTGGGTTGAGCAGTTCTTC
CASKAGGRAWVEQFF
>-|TRBV30|TRBJ1-1|TRBD1
TGTGCCCTGGCTGCCCCCCTCCCACAGGGGGCGGACACTGAAGCTTTCTTT
CALAAPLPQGADTEAFF
>-|TRBV7-9|TRBJ2-7|-
TGTGCCAGCAGCTTAGGGGACCGCTCCTACGAGCAGTACTTC
CASSLGDRSYEQYF
>-|TRBV28|TRBJ2-5|TRBD2
TGTGCCAGTCTGGCGGGGGGGGCGAGAGAGACCCAGTACTTC
CASLAGGARETQYF
>-|TRBV5-1|TRBJ2-5|-
TGCGCCAGCAGCGTGACAGGATGGGAGGGCCAAGAGACCCAGTACTTC
CASSVTGWEGQETQYF
>once|TRBV10-3|TRBJ1-1|-
TGTGCCATCACCGTTGGACAGAACACTGAAGCTTTCTTT
CAITVGQNTEAFF
>-|TRBV5-1|TRBJ1-5|-
TGCGCCAGCAGCACAGGTGAAAGCAATCAGCCCCAGCATTTT
CASSTGESNQPQHF
>-|TRBV11-3|TRBJ2-7|-
TGTGCCAGCAGCCCCCGAGGGGGGGGAGAGCAGTACTTC
CASSPRGGGEQYF
>once|TRBV19|TRBJ1-2|-
TGTGCCAGTAGTGTTCCAGGGCGGGGTGGCTACACCTTC
CASSVPGRGGYTF
>-|TRBV28|TRBJ2-5|TRBD1
TGTGCCAGCCTAGGGGGCGAGCTAAATACGGAGACCCAGTACTTC
CASLGGELNTETQYF
>-|TRBV30|TRBJ1-6|-
TGTGCCTGGAGTCCTCGGGGGGGCCGTAATTCACCCCTCCACTTT
CAWSPRGGRNSPLHF
>-|TRBV6-5|TRBJ2-1|-
TGTGCCAGCTCCTTCTCTGGTGGATTTGAGCAGTTCTTC
CASSFSGGFEQFF
>-|TRBV7-2|TRBJ2-1|-
TGTGCCAGCAGCTTAGCGCGGATCGATGAGCAGTTCTTC
CASSLARIDEQFF
>-|TRBV27|TRBJ2-1|TRBD2
TGTGCCAGCAGTTTACCCCTAGCGGGCCGCTCCTACAATGAGCAGTTCTTC
CASSLPLAGRSYNEQFF
>-|TRBV5-4|TRBJ1-2|TRBD1
TGTGCCAGCAGCTCCGGACAGGCTCTCTATGGCTACACCTTC
CASSSGQALYGYTF
>-|TRBV29-1|TRBJ1-1|-
TGCAGCGTCGACACCCCTGAAGCTTTCTTT
CSVDTPEAFF
>once|TRBV2|TRBJ1-5|-
TGTGCCAGCAGTGAAGAGAGTAGCAATCAGCCCCAGCATTTT
CASSEESSNQPQHF
>-|TRBV7-3|TRBJ2-3|TRBD2
TGTGCCAGCAGCTTAAGACCCCGTCTAGCGGGAGGAACAGATACGCAGTATTTT
CASSLRPRLAGGTDTQYF
>few|TRBV28|TRBJ1-5|-
TGTGCCAGCAGTTCCCCCGCCGTGGGGGGTGGGAGCAATCAGCCCCAGCATTTT
CASSSPAVGGGSNQPQHF